This TCR beta chain was observed in a study of ipilimumab plus nivolumab after autologous stem cell transplantation. Study-wide points: TCR repertoire, Treg phenotype and gut microbiota reportedly support more study of this approach.

Assay: immunoSEQ multiplex PCR; the TCRdb copy retains only in-frame clones and omits some. The repertoire consists of roughly 23,000 clones, with roughly 74% occurring once and the leading ten covering about 23%. V lost 7 bases and J lost 4, with 10 bases in between. Per germline, CDR1 SNHLY and CDR2 FYNNEI. The CDR3 is 12 residues long. Starting 14 to 28 days after autologous transplant, ipilimumab 1 mg/kg was given. Through week 26, nivolumab 3 mg/kg IV was given weeks 1, 4, 7, 10, then biweekly. Concerning this clone itself: The antigen is undetermined.

Sample: PBMCs, taken in a trial of ipilimumab plus nivolumab as post-transplant consolidation. This clonotype was sampled from a male donor with diffuse large B-cell lymphoma. The chain recombines TRBV2 with TRBJ2-5; D uncertain. CDR3 DNA sequence: TGTGCCAGCACCTCAACGGGAGAGACCCAGTACTTC. Protein product: CASTSTGETQYF.